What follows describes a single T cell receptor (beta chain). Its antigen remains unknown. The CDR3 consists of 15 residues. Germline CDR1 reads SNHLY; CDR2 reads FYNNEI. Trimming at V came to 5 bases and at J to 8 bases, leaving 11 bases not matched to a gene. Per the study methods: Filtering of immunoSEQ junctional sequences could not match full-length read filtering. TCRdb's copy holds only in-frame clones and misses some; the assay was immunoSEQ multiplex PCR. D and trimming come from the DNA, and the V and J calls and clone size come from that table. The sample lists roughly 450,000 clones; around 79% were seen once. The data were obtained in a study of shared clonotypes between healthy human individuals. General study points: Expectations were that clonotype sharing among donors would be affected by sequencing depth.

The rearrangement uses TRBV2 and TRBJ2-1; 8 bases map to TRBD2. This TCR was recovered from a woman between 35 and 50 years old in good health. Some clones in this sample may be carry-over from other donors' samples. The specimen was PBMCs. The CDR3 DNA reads TGTGCCAGCAGTCCTGGACTAGCTGGGGGCCATGAGCAGTTCTTC. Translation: CASSPGLAGGHEQFF.